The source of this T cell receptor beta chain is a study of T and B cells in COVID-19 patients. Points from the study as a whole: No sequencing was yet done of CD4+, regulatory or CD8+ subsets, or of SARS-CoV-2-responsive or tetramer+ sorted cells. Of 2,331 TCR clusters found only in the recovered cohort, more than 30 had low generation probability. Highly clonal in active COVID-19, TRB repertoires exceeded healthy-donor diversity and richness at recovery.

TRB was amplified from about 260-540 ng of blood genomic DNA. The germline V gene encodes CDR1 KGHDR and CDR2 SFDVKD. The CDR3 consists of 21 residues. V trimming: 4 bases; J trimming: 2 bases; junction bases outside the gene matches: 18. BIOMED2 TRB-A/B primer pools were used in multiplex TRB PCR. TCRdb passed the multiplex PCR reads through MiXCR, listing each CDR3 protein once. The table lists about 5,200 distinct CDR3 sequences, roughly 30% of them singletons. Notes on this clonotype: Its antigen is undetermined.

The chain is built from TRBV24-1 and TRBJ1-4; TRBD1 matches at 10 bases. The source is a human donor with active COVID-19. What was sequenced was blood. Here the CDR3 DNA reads TGTGCCACCAGTGACAACCACCGGGACAGGGGACTCCCCTCGACTAATGAAAAACTGTTTTTT. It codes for CATSDNHRDRGLPSTNEKLFF.